This T cell receptor beta chain was sequenced for a study of cytomegalovirus exposure and HLA in healthy donors. In the PCR, 60 Vbeta and 13 Jbeta primers were used. Clones were sequenced by immunoSEQ multiplex PCR, and TCRdb holds only the in-frame ones, with some missing. The sample includes 150,000 to 200,000 clones, roughly 82% of them seen just once. Germline V gene lookup returns CDR1 MNHNS and CDR2 SASEGT. CDR3 size: 16 residues. The trim removed 4 bases at V and 4 bases at J, leaving 6 bases unmatched. Sample: PBMCs. The receptor comes from a man between 50 and 59 years old in good health and CMV-seropositive. V usage is TRBV6-1 and J usage is TRBJ2-2, with 10 nucleotides matching TRBD1. The CDR3 bases are TGTGCCAGCAGTGTGTTGGGACAGGGGACCACCGGGGAGCTGTTTTTT. It is translated as CASSVLGQGTTGELFF.